The present TCR beta chain was sequenced within a study of CXCR3-negative and CXCR3-positive naive CD8 T cells. Germline-derived CDR1 and CDR2 are MNHEY and SMNVEV (reference sequence). CDR3 length: 14 residues. Study-level findings and limits: TRB CDR3s of CXCR3-positive naive cells were more hydrophobic than those of CXCR3-negative naive cells.

It was by 5' RACE with UMI labels that the TRB cDNA libraries were prepared. TCRdb re-called the 5' RACE reads; one entry per CDR3 protein, DNA not given. This repertoire includes some 130,000 distinct CDR3 sequences. A remark on this clonotype: Its antigen is unknown.

The V and J genes are TRBV27 and TRBJ2-2; TCRdb reports TRBD1, a call that lacks DNA to check it against. Sequencing was carried out using naive CXCR3+ CD8+ T cells from blood. The subset denotes: CD45RO-CCR7+CD27+CD95- naive CD8+ T cells expressing CXCR3 (TNR3+). The receptor's source is a human donor in good health. Some clones in this sample may be carry-over from other donors' samples. This CDR3 is CASRRDRVFGELFF.